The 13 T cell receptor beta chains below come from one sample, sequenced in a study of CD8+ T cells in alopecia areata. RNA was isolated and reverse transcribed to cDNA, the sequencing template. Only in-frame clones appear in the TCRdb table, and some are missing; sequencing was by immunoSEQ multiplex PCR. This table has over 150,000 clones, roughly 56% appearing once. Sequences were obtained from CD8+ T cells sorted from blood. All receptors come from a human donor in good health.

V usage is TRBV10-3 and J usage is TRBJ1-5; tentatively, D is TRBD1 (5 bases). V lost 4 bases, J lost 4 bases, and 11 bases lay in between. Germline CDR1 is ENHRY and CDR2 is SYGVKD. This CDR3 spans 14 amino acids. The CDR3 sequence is CAISAFPGNQPQHF. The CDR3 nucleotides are TGTGCCATCAGTGCCTTCCCAGGGAATCAGCCCCAGCATTTT.

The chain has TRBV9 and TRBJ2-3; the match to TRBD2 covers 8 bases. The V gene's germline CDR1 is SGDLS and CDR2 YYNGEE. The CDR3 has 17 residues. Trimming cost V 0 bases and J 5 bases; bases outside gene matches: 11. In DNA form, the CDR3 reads TGTGCCAGCAGCGTAGGTCATCGGGAGGGGCAGGGAGATACGCAGTATTTT. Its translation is CASSVGHREGQGDTQYF. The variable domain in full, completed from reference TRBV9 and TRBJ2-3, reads DSGVTQTPKHLITATGQRVTLRCSPRSGDLSVYWYQQSLDQGLQFLIQYYNGEERAKGNILERFSAQQFPDLHSELNLSSLELGDSALYFCASSVGHREGQGDTQYFGPGTRLTVL.

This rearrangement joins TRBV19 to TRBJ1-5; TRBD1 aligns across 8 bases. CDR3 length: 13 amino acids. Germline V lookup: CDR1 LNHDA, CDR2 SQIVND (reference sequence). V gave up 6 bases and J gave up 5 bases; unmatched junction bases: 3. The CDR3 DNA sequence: TGTGCCAGTAGAGGACAGGGCGATCAGCCCCAGCATTTT. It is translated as CASRGQGDQPQHF.

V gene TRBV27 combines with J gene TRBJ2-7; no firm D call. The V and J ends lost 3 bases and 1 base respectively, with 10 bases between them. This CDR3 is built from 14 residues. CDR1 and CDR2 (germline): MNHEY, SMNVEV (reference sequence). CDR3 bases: TGTGCCAGCAGTTTTGCCAGCACATCCTACGAGCAGTACTTC. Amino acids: CASSFASTSYEQYF.

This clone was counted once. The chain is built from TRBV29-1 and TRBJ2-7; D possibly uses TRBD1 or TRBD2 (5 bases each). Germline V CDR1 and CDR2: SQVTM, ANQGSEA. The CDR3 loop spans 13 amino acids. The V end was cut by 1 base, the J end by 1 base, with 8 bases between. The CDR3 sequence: CSVEGDGSYEQYF. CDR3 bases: TGCAGCGTTGAAGGGGACGGTTCCTACGAGCAGTACTTC.

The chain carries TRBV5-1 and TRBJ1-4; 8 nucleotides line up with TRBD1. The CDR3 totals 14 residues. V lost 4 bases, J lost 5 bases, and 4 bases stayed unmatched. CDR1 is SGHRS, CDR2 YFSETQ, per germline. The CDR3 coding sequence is TGCGCCAGCAGCCGGGACAGGCGGAATGAAAAACTGTTTTTT. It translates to CASSRDRRNEKLFF.

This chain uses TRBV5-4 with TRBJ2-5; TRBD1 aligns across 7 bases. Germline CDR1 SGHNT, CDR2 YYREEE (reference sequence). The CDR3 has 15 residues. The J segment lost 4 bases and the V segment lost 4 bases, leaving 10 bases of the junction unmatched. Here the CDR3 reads CASSLVTGSGETQYF. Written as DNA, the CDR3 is TGTGCCAGCAGCCTGGTGACAGGGTCAGGAGAGACCCAGTACTTC.

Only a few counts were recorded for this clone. The CDR3 region is CASSESGSYEQYF. In DNA, the CDR3 is TGCGCCAGCAGTGAGTCCGGATCCTACGAGCAGTACTTC. The chain carries TRBV10-2 and TRBJ2-7; D is unclear. Between the trimmed V and J ends, which lost 0 bases and 1 base, there was a span of 4 bases. There are 13 residues in the CDR3. Germline-derived CDR1 and CDR2 are WSHSY and SAAADI.

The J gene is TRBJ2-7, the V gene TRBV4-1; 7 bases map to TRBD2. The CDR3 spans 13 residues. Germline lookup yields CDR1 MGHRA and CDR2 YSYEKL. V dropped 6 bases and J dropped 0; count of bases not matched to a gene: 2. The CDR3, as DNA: TGCGCCAGCAGGGGAGGGAGCTCCTACGAGCAGTACTTC. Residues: CASRGGSSYEQYF.

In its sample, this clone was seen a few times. The CDR3 protein is CASRAPGQNEKLFF. For the CDR3, the DNA is TGTGCCAGCCGCGCCCCGGGACAGAATGAAAAACTGTTTTTT. The chain combines TRBV7-9 with TRBJ1-4; 7 positions agree with TRBD1. Trimming cost V 8 bases and J 5 bases; bases outside gene matches: 8. CDR1 and CDR2 (germline): SEHNR, FQNEAQ (reference sequence). CDR3 size: 14 residues.

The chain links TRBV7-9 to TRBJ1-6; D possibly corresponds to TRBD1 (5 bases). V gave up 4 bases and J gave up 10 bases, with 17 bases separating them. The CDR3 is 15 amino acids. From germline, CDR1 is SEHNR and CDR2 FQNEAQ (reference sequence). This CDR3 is CASSSTAGLRSPLHF. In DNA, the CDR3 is TGTGCCAGCAGCTCCACGGCGGGGCTTAGGTCACCCCTCCACTTT.

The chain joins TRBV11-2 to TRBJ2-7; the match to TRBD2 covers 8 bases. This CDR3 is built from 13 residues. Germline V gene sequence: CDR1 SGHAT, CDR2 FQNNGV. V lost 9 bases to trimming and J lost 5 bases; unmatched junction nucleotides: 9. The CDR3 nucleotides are TGTGCCAGTCTGGCGGGGGGCAGCGACGAGCAGTACTTC. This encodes CASLAGGSDEQYF. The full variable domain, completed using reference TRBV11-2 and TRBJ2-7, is EAGVAQSPRYKIIEKRQSVAFWCNPISGHATLYWYQQILGQGPKLLIQFQNNGVVDDSQLPKDRFSAERLKGVDSTLKIQPAKLEDSAVYLCASLAGGSDEQYFGPGTRLTVT.

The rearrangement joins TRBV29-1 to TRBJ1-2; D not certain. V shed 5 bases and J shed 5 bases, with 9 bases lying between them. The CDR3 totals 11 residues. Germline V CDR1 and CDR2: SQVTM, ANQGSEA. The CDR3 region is CSVKLQYGYTF. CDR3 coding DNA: TGCAGCGTTAAGCTCCAGTATGGCTACACCTTC.